The T cell receptor (beta chain) described here comes from a study of CD8 T cells in ankylosing spondylitis. By quantitative 5'-RACE with molecular barcodes, the TCR beta libraries were made. TCRdb re-analysed the 5' RACE reads in MiXCR, keeping a single row per CDR3 protein. The repertoire includes about 310,000 distinct CDR3 sequences, about a fifth of them detected once, and roughly 3.4% sits in the top ten. Germline CDR1 and CDR2: MNHEY and SVGEGT. The CDR3 is 18 residues long. V was shortened by 2 bases and J by 0 bases, with 14 bases between the two germline ends. This clonotype originated in a female donor with ankylosing spondylitis or in good health (not recorded which). This chain links TRBV6-2 or TRBV6-3 with TRBJ2-6; a weak D match, TRBD1 (6 bases). Sequencing input: blood, either unsorted or a sorted T cell fraction (not recorded which). The CDR3 sequence: CASSYLGQGPSGANVLTF. The DNA of the CDR3 is TGTGCCAGCAGTTACCTTGGGCAGGGGCCCTCTGGGGCCAACGTCCTGACTTTC.